This TCR beta chain stems from a study of cytomegalovirus exposure and HLA in healthy donors. Study-wide results and limits: Exclusion as indistinguishable affected some V segments, including TRBV6-2 and TRBV6-3. It is likely that the observed cluster of highly shared sequence variants was a sequencing artifact. Common viral pathogens were later found to be apparently linked to several of the most significant clusters.

60 Vbeta and 13 Jbeta primers were used in PCR. In the original workflow: A later analysis tallied approximately 87 million unique TCR beta chains, about 11 million of them shared. Sequencing used immunoSEQ multiplex PCR; TCRdb keeps in-frame clones, though not all of them. V and J calls and clone size are as listed in that table; D and trimming were resolved from the DNA. The sample consists of 110,000 to 150,000 clones, around 80% of them appearing once. As concerns this clone: No antigen is known for it.

From germline, CDR1 is LNHDA and CDR2 SQIVND (reference sequence). Trimming took off 4 bases at V and 0 bases at J, with 13 bases between the two ends. The CDR3 extends over 16 amino acids. Material for sequencing was PBMCs. The rearrangement links TRBV19 to TRBJ1-3; perhaps TRBD1 as D (5 bases). The receptor comes from a woman aged 60-70 years in good health and CMV-seropositive. The CDR3 loop is CASSSRDLNSGNTIYF. CDR3 DNA: TGTGCCAGTAGTAGCCGGGACTTGAACTCTGGAAACACCATATATTTT.